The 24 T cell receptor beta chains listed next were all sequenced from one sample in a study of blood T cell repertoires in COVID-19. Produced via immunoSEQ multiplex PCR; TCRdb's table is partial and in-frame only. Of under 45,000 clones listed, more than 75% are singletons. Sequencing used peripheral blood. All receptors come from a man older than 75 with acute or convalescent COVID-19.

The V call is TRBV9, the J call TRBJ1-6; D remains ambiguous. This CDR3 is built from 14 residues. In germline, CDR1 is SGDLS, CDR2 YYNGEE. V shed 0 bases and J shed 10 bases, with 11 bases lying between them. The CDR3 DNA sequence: TGTGCCAGCAGCGTAGACCCGGAGCGATCACCCCTCCACTTT. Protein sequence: CASSVDPERSPLHF.

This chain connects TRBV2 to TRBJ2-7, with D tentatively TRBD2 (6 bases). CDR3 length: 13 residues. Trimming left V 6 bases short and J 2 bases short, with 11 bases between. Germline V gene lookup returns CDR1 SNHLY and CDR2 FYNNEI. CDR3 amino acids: CASRFGGAYEQYF. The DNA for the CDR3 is TGTGCCAGCAGGTTCGGGGGAGCCTACGAGCAGTACTTC.

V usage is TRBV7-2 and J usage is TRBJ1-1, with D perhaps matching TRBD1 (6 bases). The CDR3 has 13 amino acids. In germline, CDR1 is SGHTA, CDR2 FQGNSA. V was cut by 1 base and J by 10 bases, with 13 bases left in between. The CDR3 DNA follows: TGTGCCAGCAGCTTAGGTAACAGGGAGGGAGCTTTCTTT. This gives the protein CASSLGNREGAFF.

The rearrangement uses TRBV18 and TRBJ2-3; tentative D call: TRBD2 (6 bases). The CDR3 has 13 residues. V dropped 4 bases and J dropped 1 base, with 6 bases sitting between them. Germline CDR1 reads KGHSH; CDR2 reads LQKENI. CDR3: CASSRGGTDTQYF. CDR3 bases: TGTGCCAGCTCACGCGGGGGCACAGATACGCAGTATTTT.

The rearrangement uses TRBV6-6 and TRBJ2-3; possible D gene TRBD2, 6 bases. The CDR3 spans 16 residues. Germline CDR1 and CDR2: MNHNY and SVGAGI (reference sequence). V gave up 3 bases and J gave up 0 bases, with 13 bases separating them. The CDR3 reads CASSYLGGLSTDTQYF. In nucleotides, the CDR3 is TGTGCCAGCAGTTATCTGGGGGGACTGAGCACAGATACGCAGTATTTT.

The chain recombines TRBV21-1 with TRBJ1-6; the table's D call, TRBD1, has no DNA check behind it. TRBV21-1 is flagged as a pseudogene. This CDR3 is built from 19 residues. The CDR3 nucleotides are TGTGCCAGCAGCCTCCGGGACAGCCTACGGATGTTCTATAATTCACCCCTCCACTTT. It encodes CASSLRDSLRMFYNSPLHF.

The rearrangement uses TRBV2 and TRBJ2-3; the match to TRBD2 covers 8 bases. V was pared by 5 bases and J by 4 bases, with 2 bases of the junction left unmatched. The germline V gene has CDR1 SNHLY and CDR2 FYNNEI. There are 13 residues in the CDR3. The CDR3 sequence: CASSSGGSDTQYF. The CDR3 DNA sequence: TGTGCCAGCAGTAGCGGGGGCTCAGATACGCAGTATTTT. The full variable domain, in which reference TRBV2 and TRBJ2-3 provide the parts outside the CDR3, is EPEVTQTPSHQVTQMGQEVILRCVPISNHLYFYWYRQILGQKVEFLVSFYNNEISEKSEIFDDQFSVERPDGSNFTLKIRSTKLEDSAMYFCASSSGGSDTQYFGPGTRLTVL.

This chain's CDR3 is CASSTAGSGRVDTQYF. DNA of the CDR3: TGTGCCAGCAGCACGGCGGGTAGCGGGAGGGTGGATACGCAGTATTTT. This chain links TRBV5-5 with TRBJ2-3, with 11 bases aligning to TRBD2. V shed 4 bases and J 6 bases; nucleotides not matched to a gene: 10. This CDR3 comprises 16 residues. CDR1 SGHKS and CDR2 YYEKEE come from the germline V gene (reference sequence).

The CDR3 reads CASSIRKGESQYF. DNA of the CDR3: TGTGCCAGTAGTATCAGGAAAGGTGAATCGCAGTATTTT. The chain has TRBV19 and TRBJ2-3; the D is unclear. V lost 3 bases, J lost 10 bases, and 14 bases lay in between. This CDR3 is built from 13 residues. CDR1 and CDR2 (germline): LNHDA, SQIVND (reference sequence). Complete variable domain (other parts from reference TRBV19 and TRBJ2-3): DGGITQSPKYLFRKEGQNVTLSCEQNLNHDAMYWYRQDPGQGLRLIYYSQIVNDFQKGDIAEGYSVSREKKESFPLTVTSAQKNPTAFYLCASSIRKGESQYFGPGTRLTVL.

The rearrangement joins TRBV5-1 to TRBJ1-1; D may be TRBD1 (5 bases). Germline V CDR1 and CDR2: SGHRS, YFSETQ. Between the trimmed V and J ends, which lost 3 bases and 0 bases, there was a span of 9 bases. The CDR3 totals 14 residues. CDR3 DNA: TGCGCCAGCAGCTCGGAGGGGATGAACACTGAAGCTTTCTTT. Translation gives CASSSEGMNTEAFF.

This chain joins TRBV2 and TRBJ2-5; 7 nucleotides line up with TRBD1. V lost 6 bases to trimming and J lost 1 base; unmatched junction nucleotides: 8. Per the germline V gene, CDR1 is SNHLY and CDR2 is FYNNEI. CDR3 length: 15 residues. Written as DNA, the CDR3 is TGTGCCAGCAGGATCGGGACAGCGCTCCAAGAGACCCAGTACTTC. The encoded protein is CASRIGTALQETQYF. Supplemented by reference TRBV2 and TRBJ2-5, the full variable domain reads EPEVTQTPSHQVTQMGQEVILRCVPISNHLYFYWYRQILGQKVEFLVSFYNNEISEKSEIFDDQFSVERPDGSNFTLKIRSTKLEDSAMYFCASRIGTALQETQYFGPGTRLLVL.

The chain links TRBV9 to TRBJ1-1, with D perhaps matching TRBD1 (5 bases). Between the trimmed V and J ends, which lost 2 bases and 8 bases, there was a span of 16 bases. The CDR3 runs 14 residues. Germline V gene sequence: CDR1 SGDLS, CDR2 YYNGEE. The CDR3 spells CASSVGTVGGEAFF. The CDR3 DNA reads TGTGCCAGCAGCGTCGGGACCGTCGGGGGAGAAGCTTTCTTT.

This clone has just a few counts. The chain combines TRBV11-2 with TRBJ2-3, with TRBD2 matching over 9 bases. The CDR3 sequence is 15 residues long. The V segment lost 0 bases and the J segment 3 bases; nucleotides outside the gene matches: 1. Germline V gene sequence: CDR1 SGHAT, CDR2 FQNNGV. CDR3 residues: CASSLELAGTDTQYF. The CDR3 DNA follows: TGTGCCAGCAGCTTAGAGCTAGCGGGAACAGATACGCAGTATTTT.

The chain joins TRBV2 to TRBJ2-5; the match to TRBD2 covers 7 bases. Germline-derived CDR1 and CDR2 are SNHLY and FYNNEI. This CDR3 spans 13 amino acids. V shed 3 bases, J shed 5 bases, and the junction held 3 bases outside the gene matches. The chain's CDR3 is CASSEREGETQYF. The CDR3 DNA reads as TGTGCCAGCAGTGAGAGGGAGGGGGAGACCCAGTACTTC.

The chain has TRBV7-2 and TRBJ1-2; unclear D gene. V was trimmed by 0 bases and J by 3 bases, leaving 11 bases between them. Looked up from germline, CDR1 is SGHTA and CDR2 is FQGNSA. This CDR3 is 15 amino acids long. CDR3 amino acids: CASSLAGGSHYGYTF. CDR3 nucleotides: TGTGCCAGCAGCTTAGCGGGCGGGAGCCACTATGGCTACACCTTC.

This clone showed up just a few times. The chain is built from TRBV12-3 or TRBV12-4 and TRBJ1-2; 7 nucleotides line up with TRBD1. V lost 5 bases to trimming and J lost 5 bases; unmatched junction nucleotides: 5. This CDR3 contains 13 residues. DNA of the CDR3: TGTGCCAGCAGTCCTGGGACAGAATATGGCTACACCTTC. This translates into CASSPGTEYGYTF.

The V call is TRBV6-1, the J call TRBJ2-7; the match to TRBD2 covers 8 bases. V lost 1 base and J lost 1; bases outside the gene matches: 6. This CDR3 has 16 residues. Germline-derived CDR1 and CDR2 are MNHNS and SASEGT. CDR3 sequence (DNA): TGTGCCAGCAGTGAAGAATACGGCGGGGGGTCCTACGAGCAGTACTTC. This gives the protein CASSEEYGGGSYEQYF.

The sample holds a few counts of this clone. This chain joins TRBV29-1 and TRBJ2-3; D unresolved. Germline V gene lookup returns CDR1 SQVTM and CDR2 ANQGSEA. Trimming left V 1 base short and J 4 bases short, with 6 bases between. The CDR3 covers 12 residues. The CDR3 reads CSVEGHSDTQYF. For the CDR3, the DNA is TGCAGCGTTGAAGGACACTCAGATACGCAGTATTTT.

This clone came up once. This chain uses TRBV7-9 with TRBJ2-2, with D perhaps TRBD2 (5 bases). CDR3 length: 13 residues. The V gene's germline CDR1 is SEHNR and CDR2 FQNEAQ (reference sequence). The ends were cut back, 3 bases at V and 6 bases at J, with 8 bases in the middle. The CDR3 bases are TGTGCCAGCAGCTTCACTAGTTCCGGGGAGCTGTTTTTT. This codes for CASSFTSSGELFF.

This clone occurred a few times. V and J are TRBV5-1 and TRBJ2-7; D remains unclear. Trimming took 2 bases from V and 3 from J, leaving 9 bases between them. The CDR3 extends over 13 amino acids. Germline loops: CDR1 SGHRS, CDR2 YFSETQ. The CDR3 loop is CASSLASVYEQYF. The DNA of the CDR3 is TGCGCCAGCAGCTTAGCCAGCGTCTACGAGCAGTACTTC.

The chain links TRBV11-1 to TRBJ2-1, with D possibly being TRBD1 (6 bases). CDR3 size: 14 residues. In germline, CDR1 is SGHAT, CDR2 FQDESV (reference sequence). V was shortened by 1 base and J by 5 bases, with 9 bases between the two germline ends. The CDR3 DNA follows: TGTGCCAGCAGCTTAGAACAGGGCCACAATGAGCAGTTCTTC. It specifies CASSLEQGHNEQFF.

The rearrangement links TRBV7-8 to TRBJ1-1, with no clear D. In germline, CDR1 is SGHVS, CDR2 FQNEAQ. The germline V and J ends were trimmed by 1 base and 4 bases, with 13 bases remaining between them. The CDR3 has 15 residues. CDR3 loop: CASSLESGLVTEAFF. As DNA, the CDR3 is TGTGCCAGCAGCTTAGAATCCGGGTTGGTCACTGAAGCTTTCTTT.

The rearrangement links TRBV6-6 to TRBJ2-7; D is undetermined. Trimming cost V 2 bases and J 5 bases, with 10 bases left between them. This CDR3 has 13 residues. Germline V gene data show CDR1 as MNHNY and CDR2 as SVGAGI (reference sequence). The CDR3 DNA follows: TGTGCCAGCAGTTACGGGCAAGGCCACGAGCAGTACTTC. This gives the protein CASSYGQGHEQYF.

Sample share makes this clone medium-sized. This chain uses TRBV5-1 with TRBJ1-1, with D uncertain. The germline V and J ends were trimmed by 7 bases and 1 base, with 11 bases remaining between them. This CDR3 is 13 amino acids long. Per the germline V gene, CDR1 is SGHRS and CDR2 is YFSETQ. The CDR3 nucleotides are TGCGCCAGCCGACTAGAACCGAACACTGAAGCTTTCTTT. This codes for CASRLEPNTEAFF.